Below, one T cell receptor beta chain is given with its context. The antigen it binds to is not known. No base-level quality is on record; no much larger clone is a single base apart. Enrolling through a virtual design, the prospective study's participants ranged in age from roughly 18 to 100 years and lived across 24 United States geographic areas. To assign participants to cohorts, the prospective study relied on clinical history that participants themselves reported in a screening survey and a study questionnaire. For ImmuneRACE Cohort 3, a participant was defined as recovered based on two consecutive negative NP/OP PCR tests, clearance by a healthcare professional, or resolution of symptoms. In the prospective study, mobile phlebotomists collected whole blood, serum and a nasopharyngeal or oropharyngeal swab from each participant. Participants in the prospective study had the option to provide additional blood draws and questionnaires over an approximately two-month period. Prospective study blood samples were shipped either frozen or at room temperature before DNA extraction.

This sample was included in a study of blood T cell repertoires in COVID-19 (dated by TCRdb to about 2020). For context, the study as a whole: Collaborator samples came from the United States, Italy and Spain and covered acute and convalescent phases of COVID-19. Where available, HLA class I and class II types were taken from metadata supplied by the sample provider and were not determined by assay-based typing. Nearly every sample came with metadata listing a de-identified subject ID, COVID-19 status, age in years and sex. The samples were drawn from the first 160 participants of the ongoing ImmuneRACE study and from 1,254 subjects provided by 6 global collaborators. The material from the prospective study consisted of cDNA or gDNA derived from T cells, B-cell-depleted T cells, or PBMCs. The repertoires were made available in a free public database intended to serve as a resource for research on the immune response to SARS-CoV-2. Deeply sampled blood TCRbeta repertoires from subjects exposed to, actively infected with, or recovered from COVID-19 were included in the dataset.

The germline V gene gives CDR1 as MDHEN and CDR2 as SYDVKM. Unmatched junction bases come to 5, with V trimmed by 6 bases and J by 1 base. The CDR3, cysteine through phenylalanine, is 15 amino acids long. Only the CDR3 portion is preserved as DNA: 45 bases, with reading frame beginning at the first base. TCRbeta CDR3 regions were amplified from genomic DNA by means of the immunoSEQ Assay, a bias-controlled multiplex PCR. Regarding the original processing steps: Nucleated cell counts per sample were estimated from amplification of reference gene primers within the assay. Sequence reads were collapsed and filtered to measure the absolute abundance of every unique TCRbeta CDR3 rearrangement. For each sample, productive Simpson clonality was calculated as the square root of Simpson's diversity index over productive rearrangements. Drawn from immuneACCESS, this table holds only the in-frame rearrangements with V and J called that TCRdb kept. Clones are partly lost; checked studies trace under half to an unresolved V gene and leave the rest unexplained. V and J calls and clone size are given by that table; D and trimming were obtained from the DNA. For this sample there are 330,000 or so clones; about 90% appear just once. The ten top clones hold 2.5% to 3% of the sample.

Results the study describes overall, beyond this receptor: The quantity of clinical and demographic metadata differed by source and by participant and was supplied without curation.

The TCR was taken from a woman in her twenties or thirties who had recovered from COVID-19. The rearranged segments are TRBV28 and TRBJ1-5, and 8 junctional nucleotides match TRBD1. Sequenced input: PBMCs or T cells enriched from blood (not recorded which). This receptor carries the CDR3 CASSRTGSSNQPQHF. In nucleotides, the sequence is TGTGCCAGCAGCCGGACAGGGTCCAGCAATCAGCCCCAGCATTTT.